One sample yielded the 24 T cell receptor beta chains listed below, sequenced in a study of follicular helper T cells after annual influenza vaccination. Noted time point: 2014-2015 season, 7 days after vaccination. Data came from immunoSEQ multiplex PCR; TCRdb stores just in-frame clones and leaves some out. The sample carries several thousand clones, approximately 78% recorded once. Sequenced material: CXCR5+ CD38- circulating T follicular helper cells from blood, taken 7 days after influenza vaccination. Subset given: circulating Tfh, non-naive CD4+CXCR5+PD-1+ (ICOS+CD38+ or ICOS-CD38-). These receptors came from an adult who received the influenza vaccine.

The V gene is TRBV27, the J gene TRBJ2-7; TRBD1 matches at 8 bases. With V trimmed by 5 bases and J by 4 bases, 7 bases remained unmatched. Germline V gives CDR1 MNHEY, CDR2 SMNVEV (reference sequence). The CDR3 consists of 14 residues. The CDR3 region has the DNA TGTGCCAGCAGTCCTCGACAGGGGACTTACGAGCAGTACTTC. This gives the protein CASSPRQGTYEQYF.

The V call is TRBV18, the J call TRBJ2-1, with D maybe TRBD1 (5 bases). Germline loops: CDR1 KGHSH, CDR2 LQKENI. Trimming removed 0 bases at V and 0 bases at J, with 9 bases between. This CDR3 is 16 amino acids long. DNA of the CDR3: TGTGCCAGCTCACCACCGCAGGGTAGCTCCTACAATGAGCAGTTCTTC. It is translated as CASSPPQGSSYNEQFF.

The rearrangement joins TRBV9 to TRBJ2-7; 9 bases are a match to TRBD2. This CDR3 spans 15 amino acids. In germline, CDR1 is SGDLS, CDR2 YYNGEE. Losses at the gene ends were 0 bases for V and 2 bases for J; bases not matched to a gene: 3. This CDR3 is CASSVAPSGAYEQYF. For the CDR3, the DNA is TGTGCCAGCAGCGTAGCGCCTAGCGGGGCCTACGAGCAGTACTTC.

J is TRBJ2-7 and V is TRBV5-4, with a weak D call TRBD2 (6 bases). The CDR3 is 16 residues long. Germline CDR1 reads SGHNT; CDR2 reads YYREEE (reference sequence). The V and J ends lost 5 bases and 0 bases respectively, with 18 bases between them. This CDR3 is CASSPVAGSSSYEQYF. CDR3 DNA sequence: TGTGCCAGCAGTCCAGTTGCGGGGTCGAGCTCCTACGAGCAGTACTTC.

The sample holds one count of this clone. The chain carries TRBV18 and TRBJ1-1, with D tentatively TRBD1 (5 bases). The CDR3 runs 15 residues. The ends were cut back, 2 bases at V and 0 bases at J, with 10 bases in the middle. Looked up from germline, CDR1 is KGHSH and CDR2 is LQKENI. For the CDR3, the DNA is TGTGCCAGCTCACCAAGACAGACCCTGAACACTGAAGCTTTCTTT. Its translation is CASSPRQTLNTEAFF.

The chain employs TRBV2 and TRBJ2-5, with TRBD1 identical over 10 bases. Looked up from germline, CDR1 is SNHLY and CDR2 is FYNNEI. V lost 5 bases to trimming and J lost 2 bases; unmatched junction nucleotides: 2. There are 14 residues in the CDR3. The CDR3 DNA sequence: TGTGCCAGCAGTTGGGACAGGGGTCAAGAGACCCAGTACTTC. The encoded protein is CASSWDRGQETQYF.

V and J are TRBV6-1 and TRBJ2-6; D could derive from TRBD1 or TRBD2 (5 bases each). V shed 7 bases and J shed 0 bases, with 10 bases lying between them. CDR3 length: 15 residues. Germline CDR1 and CDR2: MNHNS and SASEGT. The CDR3 loop is CASIRDASGANVLTF. The CDR3 coding sequence is TGTGCCAGCATCCGGGACGCCTCTGGGGCCAACGTCCTGACTTTC.

V is TRBV15 and J is TRBJ2-2, with 9 bases fitting TRBD1. From germline, CDR1 is LNHNV and CDR2 YYDKDF (reference sequence). After removal of 0 bases from V and 6 bases from J, the junction contained 2 bases not matched to a gene. CDR3 size: 15 residues. CDR3 DNA: TGTGCCACCAGCAGAGATACAGGGGGCGCCGGGGAGCTGTTTTTT. Its protein product is CATSRDTGGAGELFF.

The V call is TRBV9, the J call TRBJ2-1, with D perhaps matching TRBD2 (6 bases). Germline assignment: CDR1 SGDLS and CDR2 YYNGEE. This CDR3 region has 15 residues. V was trimmed by 0 bases and J by 5 bases, leaving 12 bases between them. The CDR3 loop reads CASSVGPSENNEQFF. Written as DNA, the CDR3 is TGTGCCAGCAGCGTAGGGCCTAGCGAGAACAATGAGCAGTTCTTC.

The gene calls are TRBV6-5 and TRBJ1-3, with D unclear. The length of the CDR3 is 15 residues. Looked up from germline, CDR1 is MNHEY and CDR2 is SVGAGI. V was clipped by 0 bases and J by 0 bases, with 6 bases between them. This chain's CDR3 is CASSYSQDSGNTIYF. Here the CDR3 DNA reads TGTGCCAGCAGTTACTCCCAGGACTCTGGAAACACCATATATTTT.

The V call is TRBV18, the J call TRBJ2-2; weak D call: TRBD2 (5 bases). Trimming stripped 3 bases from V and 5 bases from J, with 10 bases between. The CDR3 extends over 14 amino acids. Germline CDR1 is KGHSH and CDR2 is LQKENI. The CDR3 DNA reads as TGTGCCAGCTCACCTACCGGGGAAACCGGGGAGCTGTTTTTT. It is translated as CASSPTGETGELFF.

This clone was found a few times. This rearrangement joins TRBV7-2 to TRBJ1-5; D gene uncertain. Germline V gene sequence: CDR1 SGHTA, CDR2 FQGNSA. The CDR3 is 13 amino acids. V shed 2 bases and J shed 7 bases, with 9 bases lying between them. Written as DNA, the CDR3 is TGTGCCAGCAGCTTAAACGGAAGGCAGCCCCAGCATTTT. This gives the protein CASSLNGRQPQHF.

The count of this clone is one. The rearrangement uses TRBV25-1 and TRBJ2-3; D may be TRBD2 (5 bases). V shed 8 bases and J shed 0 bases, with 15 bases lying between them. Germline V lookup: CDR1 MGHDK, CDR2 SYGVNS. This CDR3 contains 15 residues. Written as DNA, the CDR3 is TGTGCCAGCGGGAAGGCGGGCGCTAGCACAGATACGCAGTATTTT. Translation gives CASGKAGASTDTQYF. The full variable domain, rest sourced from reference TRBV25-1 and TRBJ2-3, is EADIYQTPRYLVIGTGKKITLECSQTMGHDKMYWYQQDPGMELHLIHYSYGVNSTEKGDLSSESTVSRIRTEHFPLTLESARPSHTSQYLCASGKAGASTDTQYFGPGTRLTVL.

This sequence joins TRBV7-8 and TRBJ1-5; the D gene is possibly TRBD1 (6 bases). From germline, CDR1 is SGHVS and CDR2 FQNEAQ. The CDR3 is 16 amino acids. The V end was cut by 6 bases, the J end by 2 bases, with 17 bases between. The CDR3 region has the DNA TGTGCCAGCAGAGCGGGCGGGGGCAATGGCAATCAGCCCCAGCATTTT. Translated: CASRAGGGNGNQPQHF.

The chain employs TRBV9 and TRBJ1-3; 7 nucleotides agree with TRBD1. Germline values: CDR1 SGDLS, CDR2 YYNGEE. After removal of 4 bases from V and 6 bases from J, the junction contained 4 bases not matched to a gene. The CDR3 runs 13 residues. Here the CDR3 reads CASSFGTENTIYF. In nucleotides, the CDR3 is TGTGCCAGCAGCTTCGGGACAGAAAACACCATATATTTT.

The CDR3 region is CASSLQVSTDTQYF. CDR3 coding DNA: TGCGCCAGCAGCTTGCAGGTTAGCACAGATACGCAGTATTTT. This chain connects TRBV5-1 to TRBJ2-3, with unresolved D. V shed 1 base and J shed 0 bases, with 6 bases lying between them. Germline V gene lookup returns CDR1 SGHRS and CDR2 YFSETQ. This CDR3 has 14 amino acids.

The genes are TRBV7-8 and TRBJ1-2; D gene uncertain. This CDR3 is 13 amino acids long. V was pared by 4 bases and J by 7 bases, with 13 bases between. Germline CDR1 is SGHVS and CDR2 is FQNEAQ. The chain's CDR3 is CASSSREGGGYTF. In nucleotides, the CDR3 is TGTGCCAGCAGCTCGCGAGAAGGCGGTGGCTACACCTTC.

The rearrangement links TRBV10-2 to TRBJ1-3; perhaps TRBD1 as D (5 bases). CDR3 size: 15 residues. CDR1 is WSHSY and CDR2 is SAAADI in the germline V gene. Between the trimmed V and J ends, which lost 10 bases and 0 bases, there was a span of 16 bases. The CDR3 nucleotides read TGCGCCACCCGACCTGACAGCAACTCTGGAAACACCATATATTTT. It specifies CATRPDSNSGNTIYF.

The rearrangement links TRBV9 to TRBJ1-2; 7 bases line up with TRBD1. This CDR3 region has 14 residues. Germline trimming cut 4 bases from V and 6 bases from J; bases unmatched to any gene: 9. The germline V gene has CDR1 SGDLS and CDR2 YYNGEE. CDR3 loop: CASSPRQGSNGYTF. CDR3 sequence (DNA): TGTGCCAGCAGCCCTCGACAGGGAAGCAATGGCTACACCTTC.

The CDR3 here is CASSITSGAYNEQFF. In DNA form, the CDR3 reads TGTGCCAGTTCGATCACTAGCGGAGCTTACAATGAGCAGTTCTTC. The genes are TRBV19 and TRBJ2-1, with 8 bases matching TRBD2. Germline CDR1 reads LNHDA; CDR2 reads SQIVND (reference sequence). This CDR3 comprises 15 residues. J lost 4 bases, V lost 8 bases, and 10 bases had no gene match.

The gene calls are TRBV21-1 and TRBJ2-7; TRBD2, as called in the table, went unchecked against the DNA. TRBV21-1 is a recognized pseudogene. There are 15 residues in the CDR3. The CDR3 DNA reads as TGTGCCAGCAGCACTTTAGGGACTAGCCCCTACGAGCAGTACTTC. Translating it yields CASSTLGTSPYEQYF.

The chain combines TRBV18 with TRBJ1-1; TRBD1 matches 9 bases. Germline trimming cut 2 bases from V and 1 base from J; bases unmatched to any gene: 8. CDR3 length: 17 amino acids. CDR1 KGHSH and CDR2 LQKENI come from the germline V gene. Here the CDR3 reads CASSPADRGAGNTEAFF. DNA of the CDR3: TGTGCCAGCTCACCAGCGGACAGGGGAGCAGGGAACACTGAAGCTTTCTTT. The full variable domain, completed using reference TRBV18 and TRBJ1-1, is NAGVMQNPRHLVRRRGQEARLRCSPMKGHSHVYWYRQLPEEGLKFMVYLQKENIIDESGMPKERFSAEFPKEGPSILRIQQVVRGDSAAYFCASSPADRGAGNTEAFFGQGTRLTVV.

The chain is built from TRBV6-4 and TRBJ2-7, with D uncertain. Germline CDR1 is MRHNA and CDR2 is SNTAGT. Trimming took off 10 bases at V and 3 bases at J, with 19 bases between the two ends. This CDR3 is 14 amino acids long. The CDR3 coding sequence is TGTGCCACATCACTCGGGCCGCAGAACTACGAGCAGTACTTC. As protein: CATSLGPQNYEQYF.

The chain carries TRBV5-4 and TRBJ1-4, with 8 bases fitting TRBD1. The CDR3 has 13 amino acids. Per germline, CDR1 SGHNT and CDR2 YYREEE (reference sequence). After removal of 2 bases from V and 8 bases from J, the junction contained 2 bases not matched to a gene. The CDR3 DNA follows: TGTGCCAGCAGCTTTGACAGGGGCGAAAAACTGTTTTTT. Translation gives CASSFDRGEKLFF.